These 13 T cell receptor beta chains share one sample of origin, sequenced in a study of T cells in Graves' hyperthyroidism and ophthalmopathy. From RNA transcripts, TCR beta CDR3 regions were amplified. When the TCR CDR3 underwent first-round RT-PCR, the HTBI primer set was used. MiXCR, applied by TCRdb to the multiplex PCR reads, yields one record per CDR3 protein. The profile shows 500,000 to 650,000 distinct CDR3 sequences, 11% to 15% of them singletons. The sample consisted of blood. The origin of the receptors is a woman aged 40 to 50 with Graves' hyperthyroidism.

This clonotype was seen at least ten times. The rearrangement links TRBV5-1 to TRBJ2-7; 10 bases line up with TRBD2. Germline V lookup: CDR1 SGHRS, CDR2 YFSETQ. With V trimmed by 0 bases and J by 5 bases, 2 bases remained unmatched. CDR3 length: 14 residues. CDR3 amino acids: CASSLDSGRNEQYF. CDR3 nucleotide sequence: TGCGCCAGCAGCTTGGATAGCGGGAGGAACGAGCAGTACTTC.

This clonotype has a count of ten or more. In nucleotides, the CDR3 is TGTGCCAGCAGTCCTCTAGCGGAACTACTCACAGATACGCAGTATTTT. Encoded protein: CASSPLAELLTDTQYF. The rearrangement joins TRBV12-3 or TRBV12-4 to TRBJ2-3; 7 bases align to TRBD2. V lost 5 bases, J lost 2 bases, and 10 bases stayed unmatched. CDR3 length equals 16 residues.

This clonotype came up once. This may arise from a read error, as a much more abundant clone is one base away. This sequence joins TRBV3-1 and TRBJ1-1, with TRBD1 matching over 10 bases. The CDR3 is 16 amino acids. Germline V gene lookup returns CDR1 LGHDT and CDR2 YNNKEL (reference sequence). CDR3 region: CACSQDLRTGGGEAFF. CDR3 coding DNA: TGTGCCTGCAGCCAAGATTTAAGGACAGGGGGAGGAGAAGCTTTCTTT.

In its sample, this clonotype was seen many times. The chain couples TRBV7-9 to TRBJ2-1, with 13 bases fitting TRBD2. The length of the CDR3 is 14 residues. J gave up 16 bases and V 1 base, and 7 bases lay outside the gene matches. CDR1 is SEHNR and CDR2 is FQNEAQ in the germline V gene (reference sequence). As DNA, the CDR3 is TGTGCCAGCAGCTTAGTGGGACTAGCGGGACGGCAATTCTTC. It translates to CASSLVGLAGRQFF.

This clonotype was detected a few times. This chain uses TRBV20-1 with TRBJ1-4; TRBD1 aligns across 7 bases. This CDR3 spans 15 amino acids. Germline loops: CDR1 DFQATT, CDR2 SNEGSKA (reference sequence). Losses at the gene ends were 3 bases for V and 5 bases for J; bases not matched to a gene: 9. The chain's CDR3 is CSASEPGTVNEKLFF. DNA of the CDR3: TGCAGTGCTAGCGAACCCGGGACAGTGAATGAAAAACTGTTTTTT.

This clonotype came up many times. The genes are TRBV7-9 and TRBJ2-3, with 10 positions matching TRBD1. Germline V gene data show CDR1 as SEHNR and CDR2 as FQNEAQ (reference sequence). J lost 2 bases, V lost 4 bases, and 9 bases had no gene match. The CDR3 is 17 amino acids. This CDR3 is CASSSPKTGGPTDTQYF. CDR3 DNA: TGTGCCAGCAGCTCTCCCAAGACAGGGGGCCCCACAGATACGCAGTATTTT. The entire variable domain, with the rest obtained from reference TRBV7-9 and TRBJ2-3, is as follows: DTGVSQNPRHKITKRGQNVTFRCDPISEHNRLYWYRQTLGQGPEFLTYFQNEAQLEKSRLLSDRFSAERPKGSFSTLEIQRTEQGDSAMYLCASSSPKTGGPTDTQYFGPGTRLTVL.

This clonotype was seen a handful of times. In DNA form, the CDR3 reads TGTGCCACCAGTGAAGCCGGGACAGGGAATTACGAGCAGTACTTC. Protein sequence: CATSEAGTGNYEQYF. This chain joins TRBV24-1 and TRBJ2-7; 9 bases are shared with TRBD1. The CDR3 sequence is 15 residues long. The germline gives CDR1 KGHDR, CDR2 SFDVKD. After removal of 4 bases from V and 4 bases from J, the junction contained 7 bases not matched to a gene.

This clonotype was counted between two and nine times. The chain combines TRBV20-1 with TRBJ2-7; TRBD2 is a possible D gene (6 bases). This CDR3 is built from 16 residues. Germline CDR1 DFQATT, CDR2 SNEGSKA (reference sequence). V was pared by 3 bases and J by 2 bases, with 20 bases between. The CDR3 loop reads CSASWVSGAPPYEQYF. CDR3 nucleotide sequence: TGCAGTGCTAGCTGGGTCTCGGGAGCGCCCCCCTACGAGCAGTACTTC.

This clonotype came up many times. This rearrangement joins TRBV7-9 to TRBJ2-7, with 9 bases aligning to TRBD1. This CDR3 region has 16 residues. J was trimmed by 5 bases and V by 2 bases; bases with no gene match: 10. Germline lookup yields CDR1 SEHNR and CDR2 FQNEAQ (reference sequence). For the CDR3, the DNA is TGTGCCAGCAGCTTAATTGGAAGGGACAGGGCGCACGAGCAGTACTTC. This codes for CASSLIGRDRAHEQYF.

V gene TRBV9 combines with J gene TRBJ2-1; 7 bases agree with TRBD2. From germline, CDR1 is SGDLS and CDR2 YYNGEE. The CDR3 has 17 amino acids. V lost 0 bases to trimming and J lost 7 bases; unmatched junction nucleotides: 13. CDR3 in amino acids: CASSVEGWASGPNEQFF. The CDR3 nucleotides are TGTGCCAGCAGCGTAGAAGGGTGGGCTAGCGGACCTAATGAGCAGTTCTTC.

In its sample, this clonotype was seen many times. This chain joins TRBV7-3 and TRBJ1-1; the match to TRBD1 covers 12 bases. The CDR3 has 15 amino acids. Per germline, CDR1 SGHTA and CDR2 FQGTGA. Trimming cost V 2 bases and J 10 bases; bases outside gene matches: 8. The CDR3 DNA is TGTGCCAGCAGCTTAGGGGGGACAGGGGGCGTCGGAGCTTTCTTT. Translation: CASSLGGTGGVGAFF.

This clonotype occurred a few times. V and J are TRBV28 and TRBJ1-1; 12 bases fit TRBD1. V lost 8 bases, J lost 0 bases, and 7 bases stayed unmatched. The CDR3 totals 16 residues. The germline gives CDR1 MDHEN, CDR2 SYDVKM. The CDR3 protein is CASEYRDRGLNTEAFF. CDR3 sequence (DNA): TGTGCCAGCGAGTACCGGGACAGGGGGCTGAACACTGAAGCTTTCTTT.

The chain links TRBV27 to TRBJ1-1; D is perhaps TRBD1 (5 bases). The CDR3 length is 14 residues. CDR1 is MNHEY, CDR2 SMNVEV, per germline (reference sequence). Trimming stripped 8 bases from V and 11 bases from J, with 24 bases between. CDR3 nucleotides: TGTGCCAGCGGCCCCTTAAAAATAAGGGGTAATGCTTTCTTT. Translated: CASGPLKIRGNAFF.